This T cell receptor beta chain derives from a study of shared clonotypes between healthy human individuals. Study-wide results and limits: Among non-shared clonotypes, generation probabilities were lower than among those shared by all four donors.

Of note for this clone: The antigen remains undetermined.

V was shortened by 3 bases and J by 8 bases, with 10 bases between the two germline ends. The germline V gene encodes CDR1 MGHRA and CDR2 YSYEKL. The CDR3 is made up of 13 amino acids. As originally analysed: With immunoSEQ giving junction-only sequences and no quality scores, filtering differed. Assay used: immunoSEQ multiplex PCR; TCRdb lists only in-frame clones, some missing. V, J and clone size reflect that table, while D and trimming were determined from the DNA. This table has 2 million to 3 million clones, approximately 94% appearing once. A split of CD4+ cells into CD45RA+ naive and CD45RA-negative memory subsets was performed.

Material for sequencing was naive CD4+ T cells sorted from blood. Subset defined: CD45RA+ positively selected. This receptor was taken from a young man in good health. This rearrangement joins TRBV4-1 to TRBJ1-4; D ambiguous. CDR3 protein: CASSHPVREKLFF. The CDR3 DNA reads TGCGCCAGCAGCCACCCGGTCAGGGAAAAACTGTTTTTT.